This T cell receptor (beta chain) was recorded in a study of T cells after posttransplantation cyclophosphamide. The study, taken as a whole, reports: Tissue-infiltrating T cells from skin or gut overlapped little with blood T cells. Recipient CMV seropositivity and CMV reactivation strongly tracked TRB clonality. Donor-recipient repertoire similarity was low at 1-2 months, rising over year one.

The CDR3 runs 13 residues. Germline loops: CDR1 SNHLY, CDR2 FYNNEI. This clone was seen more than once but under ten times. The antigen is unknown. Busulfan-fludarabine conditioning, marrow transplant, and cyclophosphamide on days +3 and +4 were administered. Method: immunoSEQ multiplex PCR; TCRdb's copy keeps in-frame clones and lacks some. There are 8,500 to 13,000 clones in the sample, none observed a single time. Source: PBMCs, taken after allogeneic stem cell transplant with posttransplant cyclophosphamide. V and J are TRBV2 and TRBJ2-5; D is unresolved. The J call is doubtful: the DNA matches TRBJ2-7 better. The TCR was taken from a female patient in her thirties or forties who received an allogeneic stem cell transplant from a related donor, was CMV-positive, and had no GVHD. Among the T cells, some may be from the graft donor. The chain's CDR3 is CASSEGYVYEQYF. The CDR3 DNA is TGTGCCAGCAGTGAAGGGTACGTTTACGAGCAGTACTTC.